What follows are 17 T cell receptor beta chains derived from one specimen sequenced in a study of OX40 agonist ivuxolimab in advanced cancers. Libraries were prepared by immunoSEQ multiplex PCR; TCRdb keeps only in-frame clonotypes and omits some of them. The table includes over 20,000 clones, approximately 83% detected once. The sample was CD4+ or CD8+ T cells sorted from blood, taken in a trial of the OX40 agonist ivuxolimab. These receptors all come from an adult with an advanced solid tumor such as melanoma, head and neck, liver or kidney cancer.

The chain employs TRBV27 and TRBJ1-1; a weak D match, TRBD1 (5 bases). Per germline, CDR1 MNHEY and CDR2 SMNVEV (reference sequence). The CDR3 length is 17 residues. Deletions cut 3 bases from V and 0 bases from J, with 17 bases between. For the CDR3, the DNA is TGTGCCAGCAGTTTTTTTGGGGTCCAGGGCTTGAACACTGAAGCTTTCTTT. Protein product: CASSFFGVQGLNTEAFF.

The chain uses TRBV5-6 and TRBJ2-7, with a tentative D call TRBD1 (6 bases). Looked up from germline, CDR1 is SGHDT and CDR2 is YYEEEE. There are 14 residues in the CDR3. V was trimmed by 4 bases and J by 3 bases, leaving 14 bases between them. The CDR3 nucleotides are TGTGCCAGCAGCGTGACTCTAGGGGGCTACGAGCAGTACTTC. It translates to CASSVTLGGYEQYF.

The chain combines TRBV5-6 with TRBJ2-2; 7 bases agree with TRBD1. CDR3 length equals 15 residues. The germline V gene has CDR1 SGHDT and CDR2 YYEEEE. V lost 0 bases to trimming and J lost 1 base; unmatched junction nucleotides: 0. CDR3: CASSLGDRNTGELFF. The DNA of the CDR3 is TGTGCCAGCAGCTTGGGGGACAGGAACACCGGGGAGCTGTTTTTT.

This sequence joins TRBV19 and TRBJ1-3; D unclear. Trimming took off 5 bases at V and 5 bases at J, with 16 bases between the two ends. The CDR3 extends over 15 amino acids. Germline V gene lookup returns CDR1 LNHDA and CDR2 SQIVND (reference sequence). Here the CDR3 reads CASSSKRQFRNTIYF. In nucleotides, the CDR3 is TGTGCCAGTAGTTCAAAAAGGCAGTTTAGAAACACCATATATTTT.

This clone was found once. J is TRBJ2-5 and V is TRBV6-4; 7 positions agree with TRBD2. CDR1 is MRHNA and CDR2 is SNTAGT in the germline V gene. The CDR3 runs 15 residues. The trim removed 2 bases at V and 2 bases at J, leaving 5 bases unmatched. CDR3 in DNA: TGTGCCAGCAGTGACGTCCCGGGGGGACAAGAGACCCAGTACTTC. It codes for CASSDVPGGQETQYF.

The CDR3 reads CAWTGGLQETQYF. DNA for the CDR3: TGTGCCTGGACAGGGGGTCTCCAAGAGACCCAGTACTTC. The chain couples TRBV30 to TRBJ2-5; TRBD1 matches 7 bases. Germline V gene sequence: CDR1 GTSNPN, CDR2 SVGIG (reference sequence). The CDR3 contains 13 residues. After removal of 4 bases from V and 1 base from J, the junction contained 3 bases not matched to a gene.

The table lists this clone with a few counts. The CDR3 DNA reads TGCGCCAGCAGCCAAGATGCGGGACAGTTGGGCTACACCTTC. Its protein product is CASSQDAGQLGYTF. V and J are TRBV4-3 and TRBJ1-2; 7 bases fit TRBD1. The germline gives CDR1 LGHNA, CDR2 YSLEER. Losses at the gene ends were 0 bases for V and 8 bases for J; bases not matched to a gene: 6. The CDR3 is made up of 14 amino acids.

This clone appeared a single time. This chain connects TRBV7-8 to TRBJ2-3; 7 bases line up with TRBD2. Germline V CDR1 and CDR2: SGHVS, FQNEAQ. Trimming at V came to 1 base and at J to 3 bases, leaving 1 base not matched to a gene. The CDR3 has 14 amino acids. The CDR3 sequence: CASSLELATDTQYF. The CDR3 DNA is TGTGCCAGCAGCTTAGAACTAGCGACAGATACGCAGTATTTT.

There are a few counts of this clone. V is TRBV5-1 and J is TRBJ1-2; 11 bases match TRBD1. V lost 3 bases to trimming and J lost 6 bases; unmatched junction nucleotides: 1. The CDR3 contains 13 residues. Germline CDR1 SGHRS, CDR2 YFSETQ. CDR3 sequence (DNA): TGCGCCAGCAGCTGGGGACAGGGGGATGGCTACACCTTC. Translated, it gives CASSWGQGDGYTF.

The chain is built from TRBV4-3 and TRBJ2-4; TRBD1 matches at 7 bases. J lost 1 base, V lost 0 bases, and 6 bases had no gene match. Germline V gives CDR1 LGHNA, CDR2 YSLEER. The CDR3 covers 17 residues. The CDR3 is CASSQDHAGGAKNIQYF. Here the CDR3 DNA reads TGCGCCAGCAGCCAAGATCACGCAGGGGGTGCCAAAAACATTCAGTACTTC.

J is TRBJ2-5 and V is TRBV7-2, with D tentatively TRBD2 (6 bases). CDR1 and CDR2 (germline): SGHTA, FQGNSA. The length of the CDR3 is 13 residues. Deletions cut 3 bases from V and 5 bases from J, with 10 bases between. The CDR3 loop reads CASSFGGRETQYF. The CDR3 nucleotides read TGTGCCAGCAGCTTCGGAGGGAGGGAGACCCAGTACTTC.

This chain uses TRBV7-8 with TRBJ2-7; TRBD2 matches 11 bases. Germline V CDR1 and CDR2: SGHVS, FQNEAQ. CDR3 length: 18 residues. V shed 0 bases and J 2 bases; nucleotides not matched to a gene: 9. CDR3 sequence reads: CASSLALSSGGITYEQYF. The CDR3 coding sequence is TGTGCCAGCAGCTTAGCTCTTTCTAGCGGGGGGATTACCTACGAGCAGTACTTC.

This clone was observed once. V is TRBV7-9 and J is TRBJ1-1; D unclear. Deletions cut 1 base from V and 1 base from J, with 7 bases between. Germline values: CDR1 SEHNR, CDR2 FQNEAQ (reference sequence). This CDR3 region has 14 residues. DNA for the CDR3: TGTGCCAGCAGCTTAGTTGGCCCGAACACTGAAGCTTTCTTT. Amino acid sequence: CASSLVGPNTEAFF.

The chain couples TRBV4-1 to TRBJ1-5; D uncertain. CDR3 length: 13 amino acids. The V gene's germline CDR1 is MGHRA and CDR2 YSYEKL. V gave up 1 base and J gave up 11 bases, with 12 bases separating them. The CDR3 is CASSQGVASAQHF. The CDR3 nucleotides are TGCGCCAGCAGCCAAGGGGTAGCATCGGCCCAGCATTTT.

V gene TRBV9 combines with J gene TRBJ2-5, with 7 bases fitting TRBD2. CDR3 size: 15 residues. The germline V gene encodes CDR1 SGDLS and CDR2 YYNGEE. Losses at the gene ends were 0 bases for V and 6 bases for J; bases not matched to a gene: 8. CDR3 in DNA: TGTGCCAGCAGCGTAGGAGCTAGCGGTCTACAGACCCAGTACTTC. Protein: CASSVGASGLQTQYF.

CDR3 sequence: CASSPGSTDTQYF. For the CDR3, the DNA is TGTGCCAGCAGCCCAGGGAGTACAGATACGCAGTATTTT. The V gene is TRBV7-2, the J gene TRBJ2-3; the D call may be TRBD1 or TRBD2 (5 bases each). CDR3 size: 13 residues. V shed 5 bases and J shed 3 bases, with 9 bases lying between them. CDR1 is SGHTA, CDR2 FQGNSA, per germline. The complete variable domain, with remaining parts taken from reference TRBV7-2 and TRBJ2-3, reads GAGVSQSPSNKVTEKGKDVELRCDPISGHTALYWYRQSLGQGLEFLIYFQGNSAPDKSGLPSDRFSAERTGGSVSTLTIQRTQQEDSAVYLCASSPGSTDTQYFGPGTRLTVL.

V gene TRBV19 combines with J gene TRBJ2-7; 11 positions match TRBD2. The CDR3 totals 16 residues. After removal of 3 bases from V and 2 bases from J, the junction contained 6 bases not matched to a gene. CDR1 and CDR2 from the germline V gene are LNHDA and SQIVND (reference sequence). This CDR3 reads CASSILVTSGAYEQYF. As DNA, the CDR3 is TGTGCCAGTAGTATTCTCGTGACTAGCGGGGCCTACGAGCAGTACTTC.